The clone carrying this T cell receptor beta chain was recorded at least ten times. Antigen unknown. The ends were cut back, 3 bases at V and 2 bases at J, with 7 bases in the middle. This CDR3 spans 13 amino acids. Germline V gene sequence: CDR1 MGHDK, CDR2 SYGVNS. Whoever was chosen for sequencing had shown CD8+CD57+ cell expansion by flow cytometry. The diagnosis in all patients was severe acquired aplastic anemia. Patients had received no therapy at the time of blood sampling. The TCR beta profiling, which covered VDJ combination and CDR3 sequence, was carried out using genomic DNA as the template. TCRdb re-derived calls from the reads in MiXCR, one entry per CDR3 protein. Found here are some 150,000 distinct CDR3 sequences, roughly 43% of them singletons; the top ten hold more than 0.95%. These data come from a study of CD8+CD57+ T cells in acquired aplastic anemia. Study overall: The study obtained an average of around 2.9 ug of DNA from sorted CD4+ and CD8+ cells. Overall study results and limits: With respect to CD8+ Simpson's diversity, patients and controls did not differ significantly.

The sample was sorted CD4+, CD8+, or CD8+CD57+ T cells (not recorded which) from PBMCs. The source of this sequence is a human donor with aplastic anemia. The chain carries TRBV25-1 and TRBJ1-2; D remains unclear. The CDR3 region is CASSDSGNYGYTF. As DNA, the CDR3 is TGTGCCAGCAGTGATTCGGGAAACTATGGCTACACCTTC.